Sequencing of this T cell receptor (beta chain) was carried out in a study of metastatic and nonmetastatic thyroid tumors. Overall study context: Both malignant and benign thyroid patients supplied peripheral blood and tumor or nodule tissue samples, across which the repertoires of these patients were then compared. Study-level points and caveats: It was reportedly found that TCR beta diversity was significantly higher in malignant thyroid tumors than in benign nodules, a difference seen in both blood and tumor samples.

CDR3 length: 16 amino acids. Trimming removed 0 bases from V and 0 bases from J; junction bases left unmatched: 4. CDR1 ENHRY and CDR2 SYGVKD come from the germline V gene. This clone was counted ten times or more. Its antigen is currently unknown. Thyroid surgery was performed in patients who had received no treatment beforehand. TCRdb re-analyzed the PCR reads using MiXCR. The repertoire holds several thousand clones, about 14% seen once, with 4.5% to 6% in the top ten. The rearrangement joins TRBV10-3 to TRBJ1-2; TRBD1 matches 7 bases. Source material: blood. This sequence originates from a female donor with papillary thyroid cancer or a benign thyroid nodule (not recorded which). Some clones in this sample may be carry-over from other donors' samples. The CDR3 coding sequence is TGTGCCATCAGTGAGTCGAGACAGGGCTCTAACTATGGCTACACCTTC. Translated: CAISESRQGSNYGYTF.